The 10 T cell receptor beta chains in this list originate from one sample, sequenced in a study of HIV-infected patients and healthy controls. Around 530 ng RNA was reverse transcribed with alpha and beta constant-region primers. Each of the alpha and beta chains got its own library through chain-specific third strand synthesis with indices. TCRdb reanalysed the 5' RACE reads using MiXCR and keeps one entry per CDR3 protein. Of about 17,000 distinct CDR3 sequences in the sample, 5.5% are singletons; the top ten hold 1.9%. All unsorted peripheral T cells were captured because whole blood was used without fractionation. The sequenced sample was blood. These receptor sequences come from an adult in good health.

This clonotype was observed at least ten times. The chain is built from TRBV7-9 and TRBJ1-1; D gene ambiguous. This CDR3 region has 11 residues. In germline, CDR1 is SEHNR, CDR2 FQNEAQ (reference sequence). The germline V and J ends were trimmed by 1 base and 10 bases, with 7 bases remaining between them. In nucleotides, the CDR3 is TGTGCCAGCAGCTTAGAAGCGGGAGCTTTCTTT. It codes for CASSLEAGAFF.

By sample share, this clonotype is medium-sized. The rearrangement links TRBV20-1 to TRBJ1-1; D gene ambiguous. Trimming removed 1 base from V and 5 bases from J, with 17 bases in between. The CDR3 contains 15 residues. From germline, CDR1 is DFQATT and CDR2 SNEGSKA (reference sequence). The CDR3 bases are TGCAGTGCTAGAGTATTACAGAACCCAGCAACTGAAGCTTTCTTT. Amino acid sequence: CSARVLQNPATEAFF.

In the case of this clonotype: This may be a read error: a much more frequent sequence differs by one nucleotide. The chain couples TRBV27 to TRBJ2-7; the D gene is possibly TRBD1 (6 bases). CDR3 size: 15 residues. Per the germline V gene, CDR1 is MNHEY and CDR2 is SMNVEV (reference sequence). The CDR3 spells CVSSSLPTGLGEQYF. Here the CDR3 DNA reads TGTGTCAGCAGTTCCCTCCCGACAGGTCTGGGCGAGCAGTACTTC.

This clonotype has a count of ten or more. V gene TRBV10-2 combines with J gene TRBJ1-4; a possible D gene is TRBD1 (5 bases). V shed 6 bases and J shed 3 bases, with 14 bases lying between them. The germline CDR1 and CDR2 sequences are WSHSY and SAAADI. The CDR3 is 15 amino acids. This CDR3 is CASSPTVGANEKLFF. The CDR3 DNA reads TGCGCCAGCAGCCCGACCGTGGGGGCTAATGAAAAACTGTTTTTT.

The sample holds a few counts of this clonotype. The germline gene is not matched at one end of the junction; a read error may be the cause. The rearrangement joins TRBV5-4 to TRBJ2-3; TRBD2 matches at 9 bases. This CDR3 is 18 amino acids long. Germline V gene sequence: CDR1 SGHNT, CDR2 YYREEE (reference sequence). The CDR3 is CASSPHSLAGVITVTQYF. The CDR3 nucleotides are TGTGCCAGCAGCCCCCACTCTTTAGCGGGGGTAATCACAGTTACGCAGTATTTT. Full variable domain (outside the CDR3, taken from reference TRBV5-4 and TRBJ2-3): ETGVTQSPTHLIKTRGQQVTLRCSSQSGHNTVSWYQQALGQGPQFIFQYYREEENGRGNFPPRFSGLQFPNYSSELNVNALELDDSALYLCASSPHSLAGVITVTQYFGPGTRLTVL.

There are many counts of this clonotype. The chain uses TRBV27 and TRBJ2-7, with D possibly TRBD2 on 7 matching bases. The CDR3 is 12 amino acids. Germline V gene lookup returns CDR1 MNHEY and CDR2 SMNVEV (reference sequence). The V end was cut by 8 bases, the J end by 7 bases, with 15 bases between. In DNA, the CDR3 is TGTGCCAGCCGAGGGGGGGGCAGGGAGCAGTACTTC. Encoded protein: CASRGGGREQYF.

In nucleotides, the CDR3 is TGTGCCATCAGTGAGTCAAACAGCCGCCGGACCCAGTACTTC. It codes for CAISESNSRRTQYF. The genes are TRBV10-3 and TRBJ2-5; D not resolved. The CDR3 runs 14 residues. Per germline, CDR1 ENHRY and CDR2 SYGVKD. V was trimmed by 0 bases and J by 7 bases, leaving 12 bases between them.

This clonotype ranks as medium-sized. The chain has TRBV20-1 and TRBJ2-7; D remains ambiguous. The germline V and J ends were trimmed by 3 bases and 5 bases, with 23 bases remaining between them. The CDR3 is 16 amino acids. Germline V gives CDR1 DFQATT, CDR2 SNEGSKA (reference sequence). The CDR3 is CSASTLDQVWMDEQYF. CDR3 DNA sequence: TGCAGTGCTAGTACTTTGGACCAGGTATGGATGGACGAGCAGTACTTC.

This clonotype ranks as medium-sized. This chain uses TRBV6-2 or TRBV6-3 with TRBJ2-2; TRBD2 aligns across 12 bases. Germline V gives CDR1 MNHEY, CDR2 SVGEGT. The CDR3 sequence is 20 residues long. V was clipped by 2 bases and J by 2 bases; unmatched bases: 12. CDR3 loop: CASSYKFARLAGANTGELFF. The CDR3 DNA follows: TGTGCCAGCAGTTACAAATTCGCTCGACTAGCGGGGGCTAACACCGGGGAGCTGTTTTTT.

This clonotype was observed at least ten times. J is TRBJ1-1 and V is TRBV28, with a tentative D call TRBD1 (6 bases). The CDR3 totals 15 residues. Deletions cut 3 bases from V and 0 bases from J, with 11 bases between. Germline CDR1 MDHEN, CDR2 SYDVKM. The CDR3 nucleotides read TGTGCCAGCAGTTTTCAACAGGGAATGAACACTGAAGCTTTCTTT. It encodes CASSFQQGMNTEAFF.